This TCR beta chain stems from a study of T-cell reconstitution after alpha-beta-depleted transplantation in children. This clonotype has a count of ten or more. Its antigen is still unknown. Study-level points and caveats: Expanded graft clones numbering several hundred reportedly gave rise to alpha-beta T cells about two months after transplant. At one year after transplant, newly produced T cells mostly accounted for T-cell counts and diversity. In some patients, recipient T cells and intrathymic progenitors surviving conditioning explained high day-60 diversity.

A library of TCRbeta sequences, prepared with unique molecular identifiers, was generated. A single record per CDR3 protein comes from TCRdb applying MiXCR to the PCR reads. The sample holds 500,000 to 650,000 distinct CDR3 sequences; around 13% are singletons and the top ten take 2.2%. CDR1 is KGHDR and CDR2 is SFDVKD in the germline V gene. This CDR3 region has 13 residues. V dropped 5 bases and J dropped 3 bases, with 10 bases sitting between them. This sequence was found in a male patient under 18 who had a stem cell transplant for acute myeloid leukemia, so the T cells may come from the graft donor. The sequenced sample was PBMCs, mostly from graft donor cells, obtained 360 days after TCRalphabeta/CD19-depleted stem cell transplant. The chain recombines TRBV24-1 with TRBJ2-7; D perhaps matches TRBD1 (6 bases). The CDR3: CATSGRGSYEQYF. The CDR3 DNA reads TGTGCCACCAGTGGCAGGGGCAGCTACGAGCAGTACTTC.